This paragraph covers one T cell receptor (beta chain) sequence. Its matching antigen is unknown. CDR1 and CDR2 (germline): SGHAT, FQNNGV. Between the trimmed V and J ends, which lost 3 bases and 7 bases, there was a span of 13 bases. The CDR3 length is 14 residues. Use of 60 Vbeta and 13 Jbeta primers characterized the PCR. Profiling relied on immunoSEQ multiplex PCR, and the TCRdb table lists in-frame clones only, not all of them. Altogether roughly 110,000 clones are present, about 85% being singletons, with the ten largest covering 2% to 2.5%. This specimen belongs to a study of cytomegalovirus exposure and HLA in healthy donors. General observations from the study: Researchers counted roughly 150 TCR beta chains as cytomegalovirus-associated. Within an earlier analysis, most TCR beta V segments proved productive either about 90% or about 30% of the time. The authors later linked a missense DCLRE1C variant to TCR beta V- and J-gene trimming.

The V call is TRBV11-2, the J call TRBJ2-1, with D perhaps matching TRBD1 (6 bases). Sequencing used PBMCs. The TCR was taken from a man under 40 in good health and CMV-seronegative. The CDR3 sequence is CASSFSTGRNEQFF. In DNA, the CDR3 is TGTGCCAGCAGCTTTTCTACAGGGCGGAATGAGCAGTTCTTC.